The 6 T cell receptor beta chains reported below all come from one sample, sequenced in a study of cytomegalovirus exposure and HLA in healthy donors. Produced via immunoSEQ multiplex PCR; TCRdb's table is partial and in-frame only. This sample has 220,000 or so clones; under 95% occur once, and the top ten carry 1% to 1.2%. The sample was PBMCs. These receptors were taken from a woman younger than 35 in good health and CMV-seronegative.

CDR3 sequence: CASSVVGTGGLNEQFF. The DNA of the CDR3 is TGTGCCAGCAGCGTAGTAGGGACAGGGGGCTTGAATGAGCAGTTCTTC. The V and J genes are TRBV9 and TRBJ2-1, with TRBD1 matching 12 bases. Germline V gives CDR1 SGDLS, CDR2 YYNGEE. This CDR3 contains 16 residues. V lost 0 bases to trimming and J lost 7 bases; unmatched junction nucleotides: 5.

The chain carries TRBV2 and TRBJ2-3; TRBD2 matches 7 bases. The trim removed 4 bases at V and 1 base at J, leaving 5 bases unmatched. The CDR3 is made up of 15 amino acids. The germline V gene encodes CDR1 SNHLY and CDR2 FYNNEI. CDR3 residues: CASSVLTSRTDTQYF. CDR3 bases: TGTGCCAGCAGTGTTTTGACTAGCCGCACAGATACGCAGTATTTT.

This chain connects TRBV6-5 to TRBJ1-1; maybe TRBD1 (5 bases). The V and J ends lost 6 bases and 0 bases respectively, with 11 bases between them. CDR3 length equals 14 residues. The germline gives CDR1 MNHEY, CDR2 SVGAGI. DNA for the CDR3: TGTGCCAGCAGGGCCGGACAAATGAACACTGAAGCTTTCTTT. Amino acid sequence: CASRAGQMNTEAFF.

The chain employs TRBV6-4 and TRBJ2-2; 7 bases map to TRBD1. The trim removed 2 bases at V and 6 bases at J, leaving 3 bases unmatched. The germline CDR1 and CDR2 sequences are MRHNA and SNTAGT. There are 14 residues in the CDR3. CDR3 loop: CASSDAQGAGELFF. The CDR3 region has the DNA TGTGCCAGCAGTGACGCCCAGGGGGCCGGGGAGCTGTTTTTT.

This chain connects TRBV6-6 to TRBJ2-7; 10 nucleotides agree with TRBD1. CDR3 length: 14 residues. Trimming took 4 bases from V and 4 from J; bases not matched to a gene: 4. The germline CDR1 and CDR2 sequences are MNHNY and SVGAGI (reference sequence). For the CDR3, the DNA is TGTGCCAGCAGTTCCGGGACAGGGGTTTACGAGCAGTACTTC. The encoded protein is CASSSGTGVYEQYF.

A single count supports this clone. The rearrangement uses TRBV28 and TRBJ2-7, with D maybe TRBD2 (7 bases). The ends were cut back, 5 bases at V and 3 bases at J, with 14 bases in the middle. The CDR3 consists of 14 residues. Germline CDR1 MDHEN, CDR2 SYDVKM. The CDR3 DNA follows: TGTGCCAGCAGTCCCCAGCGGGACAACTACGAGCAGTACTTC. Its translation is CASSPQRDNYEQYF.